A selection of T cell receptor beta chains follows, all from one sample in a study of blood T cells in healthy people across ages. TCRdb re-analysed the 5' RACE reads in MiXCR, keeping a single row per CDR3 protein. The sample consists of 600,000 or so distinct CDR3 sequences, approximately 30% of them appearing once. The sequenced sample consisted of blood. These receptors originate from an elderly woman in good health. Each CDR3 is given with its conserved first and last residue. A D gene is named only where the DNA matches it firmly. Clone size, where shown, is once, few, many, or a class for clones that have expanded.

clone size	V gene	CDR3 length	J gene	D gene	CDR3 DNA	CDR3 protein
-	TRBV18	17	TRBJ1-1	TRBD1	TGTGCCAGCTCACCGCCCGGGACAGGGAGAAGATGGGCTGAAGCTTTCTTT	CASSPPGTGRRWAEAFF
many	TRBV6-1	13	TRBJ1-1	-	TGTGCCAGCAGTGAATTGAGGATCGCTGAAGCTTTCTTT	CASSELRIAEAFF
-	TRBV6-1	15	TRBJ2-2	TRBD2	TGTGCCTGCTCCGGACTAGCGGGGTCAGGCGGGGAGCTGTTTTTT	CACSGLAGSGGELFF
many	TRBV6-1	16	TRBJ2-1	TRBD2	TGTGCCAGCAGGAGGACTAGCGGGCTCTCCTACAATGAGCAGTTCTTC	CASRRTSGLSYNEQFF
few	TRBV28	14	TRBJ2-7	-	TGTGCCAGCAGTTTAAGCGTCTCGAGCTACGAGCAGTACTTC	CASSLSVSSYEQYF
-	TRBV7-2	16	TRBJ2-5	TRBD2	TGTGCCAGCAGCTTCCAGGCTAGCGGGGGGAAGGAGACCCAGTACTTC	CASSFQASGGKETQYF
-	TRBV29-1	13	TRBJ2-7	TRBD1	TGCAGCGTTGGTGGGACAGGGGACTACGAGCAGTACTTC	CSVGGTGDYEQYF
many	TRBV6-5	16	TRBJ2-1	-	TGTGCCAGCAGTTACGAAAGGGCGGACCGCTACAATGAGCAGTTCTTC	CASSYERADRYNEQFF
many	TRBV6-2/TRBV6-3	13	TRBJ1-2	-	TGTGCCAGCAGAGGACCCGGGGGTGATGGCTACACCTTC	CASRGPGGDGYTF
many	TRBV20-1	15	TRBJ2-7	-	TGCAGTGCTCCCTCCGGTTATCCCGGCCATCACGAGCAGTACTTC	CSAPSGYPGHHEQYF
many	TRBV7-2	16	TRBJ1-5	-	TGTGCCAGCAGCTTAGATTCAGCCCGGAACGGTCAGCCCCAGCATTTT	CASSLDSARNGQPQHF
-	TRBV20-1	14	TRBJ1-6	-	TGCAGTGCTAGAGGGGGCCCCTATAATTCACCCCTCCACTTT	CSARGGPYNSPLHF
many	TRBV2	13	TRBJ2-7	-	TGTGCCAGCAGTGATTCTGAAGCCTACGAGCAGTACTTC	CASSDSEAYEQYF
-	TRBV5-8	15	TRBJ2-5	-	TGTGCCAGCAGCGCAGGACAGTCCCCCCAAGAGACCCAGTACTTC	CASSAGQSPQETQYF
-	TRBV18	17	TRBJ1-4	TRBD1	TGTGCCAGCTCACCGGGCCGGACAGGGCCTACTAATGAAAAACTGTTTTTT	CASSPGRTGPTNEKLFF
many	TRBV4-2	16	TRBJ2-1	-	TGTGCCAGCAGCCAAGACCCCAGCAGGCCGGGGGATGAGCAGTTCTTC	CASSQDPSRPGDEQFF
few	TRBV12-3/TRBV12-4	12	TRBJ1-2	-	TGTGCCAGCCCTGAGGGGACCTTTGGCTACACCTTC	CASPEGTFGYTF
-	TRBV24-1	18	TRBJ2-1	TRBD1	TGTGCCACCAGTGATAATAGAGGGGACAGGACTCACTACAATGAGCAGTTCTTC	CATSDNRGDRTHYNEQFF
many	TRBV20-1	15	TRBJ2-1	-	TGCAGTGCTAGAGAACCAGTGGCGGGGCGCAATGAGCAGTTCTTC	CSAREPVAGRNEQFF
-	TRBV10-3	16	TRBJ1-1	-	TGTGCCATCAGTGAGCCCCAGGGTCCAGGGAACACTGAAGCTTTCTTT	CAISEPQGPGNTEAFF
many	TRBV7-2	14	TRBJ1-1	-	TGTGCCAGCAGCTTAGCGGGGGGGGACGCTGAAGCTTTCTTT	CASSLAGGDAEAFF
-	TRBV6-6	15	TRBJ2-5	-	TGTGCCAGCAGTCGGCAGGGCGGCTTGGGAGAGACCCAGTACTTC	CASSRQGGLGETQYF
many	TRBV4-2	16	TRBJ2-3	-	TGTGCCAGCAGCCAAGATGCGACAGTAAGCACAGATACGCAGTATTTT	CASSQDATVSTDTQYF
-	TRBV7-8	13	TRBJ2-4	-	TGTGCCAGCAGCTTCGGCAGGGAACGCGCCCAGTACTTC	CASSFGRERAQYF
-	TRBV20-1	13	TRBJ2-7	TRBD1	TGCAGTGCTAGCAGGACAGGGGAGCACGAGCAGTACTTC	CSASRTGEHEQYF
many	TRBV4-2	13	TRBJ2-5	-	TGTGCCAGCAGCCTTAACGCGGGGGAGACCCAGTACTTC	CASSLNAGETQYF
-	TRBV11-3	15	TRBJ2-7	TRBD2	TGTGCCAGCAGCTTACTAACCGCGGGGGTCAATGAGCAGTACTTC	CASSLLTAGVNEQYF
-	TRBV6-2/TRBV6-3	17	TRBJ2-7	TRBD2	TGTGCCAGCAGAAACTTAGCGGGAGGGCCCCGGTCCTACGAGCAGTACTTC	CASRNLAGGPRSYEQYF
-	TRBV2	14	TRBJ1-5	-	TGTGCCAGCAATGACCTACGGGGCAATCAGCCCCAGCATTTT	CASNDLRGNQPQHF
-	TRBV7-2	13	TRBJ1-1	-	TGTGCCAGCAGCTCTCGAGGTCGGGCCAAAGCTTTCTTT	CASSSRGRAKAFF